The T cell receptor (beta chain) described here comes from a study of regulatory T cells in long-lasting Graves disease. Whole-study results and caveats: TRBV28 was favored in persistent disease, as were TRBJ1-2 and TRBJ2-5. Persistent-disease Graves' patients showed less TCR diversity than new cases.

Trimming removed 4 bases from V and 9 bases from J, with 19 bases in between. CDR3 size: 14 residues. CDR1 and CDR2 (germline): SGHTA, FQGNSA. The time point here: newly diagnosed GD, antithyroid drugs for less than 3 months. Researchers made the TCR library from RNA that was extracted from PBMCs. Remarks on this clonotype: Its target is not known.

With iRepertoire HTBI primers and Arm-PCR of CDR3 regions, TCR beta libraries were built. From the multiplex PCR reads, TCRdb called clonotypes with MiXCR, one entry per CDR3 protein. The sample yields some 500,000 distinct CDR3 sequences, around 16% seen once. The same sample was also used in a study of T cells in Graves' hyperthyroidism and ophthalmopathy. That work adds: For Graves' hyperthyroidism to be stable, ophthalmopathy could not progress within 18 months. An initial round of RT-PCR targeting the TCR CDR3 relied on the HTBI primer set.

The chain employs TRBV7-2 and TRBJ2-7, with D uncertain. The receptor's source is a woman aged 35-65 years with Graves disease. This specimen consisted of peripheral blood mononuclear cells (PBMCs), obtained at new diagnosis, from a patient treated with antithyroid drugs. The CDR3, as DNA: TGTGCCAGCAGCTCAGCCCTACTGGCTTTTGTGCAGTACTTC. Amino acids: CASSSALLAFVQYF.